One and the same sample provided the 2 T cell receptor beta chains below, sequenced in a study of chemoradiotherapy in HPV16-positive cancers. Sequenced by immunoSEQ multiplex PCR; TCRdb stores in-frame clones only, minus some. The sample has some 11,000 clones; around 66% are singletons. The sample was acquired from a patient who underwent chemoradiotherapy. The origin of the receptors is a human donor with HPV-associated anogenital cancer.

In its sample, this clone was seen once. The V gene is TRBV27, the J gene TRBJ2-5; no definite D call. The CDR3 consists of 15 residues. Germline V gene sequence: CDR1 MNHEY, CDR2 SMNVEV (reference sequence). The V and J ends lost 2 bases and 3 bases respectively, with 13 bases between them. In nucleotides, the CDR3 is TGTGCCAGCAGTTTAATGATGTCCGGAGAAGAGACCCAGTACTTC. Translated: CASSLMMSGEETQYF.

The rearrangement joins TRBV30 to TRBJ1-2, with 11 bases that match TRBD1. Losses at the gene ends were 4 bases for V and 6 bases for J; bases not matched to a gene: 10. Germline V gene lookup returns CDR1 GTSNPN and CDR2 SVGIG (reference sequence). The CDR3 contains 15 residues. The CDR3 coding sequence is TGTGCCTGGATAGGACAGGGGGCGCTCTGGGATGGCTACACCTTC. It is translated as CAWIGQGALWDGYTF.